This record looks at one TCR beta chain sequence and its context. Its antigen is not identified. Collection occurred without any documented infections or immune events in donors. This sample was taken from a study of identifying expanded T cells in peripheral blood. Deletions cut 7 bases from V and 8 bases from J, with 21 bases between. The germline V gene encodes CDR1 SQVTM and CDR2 ANQGSEA. CDR3 length equals 14 residues. The table came from immunoSEQ multiplex PCR; TCRdb's copy has only in-frame clones and leaves some out. Of approximately 100,000 clones listed, approximately 90% are singletons. Study outcomes and limitations: Across healthy donors, higher total template counts meant significantly greater approximately 2-week count variance. Technical replicates showed 0.9 to 1.5 changed clones; about 2 weeks around 15; four weeks 19.

The chain joins TRBV29-1 to TRBJ2-4; D is perhaps TRBD1 (7 bases). Sequenced sample: blood. The sequence came from a person aged 18-70 years in good health. CDR3 sequence: CSAKSPAGGYIQYF. The CDR3, as DNA: TGCAGCGCCAAGAGCCCGGCAGGGGGGTACATTCAGTACTTC.